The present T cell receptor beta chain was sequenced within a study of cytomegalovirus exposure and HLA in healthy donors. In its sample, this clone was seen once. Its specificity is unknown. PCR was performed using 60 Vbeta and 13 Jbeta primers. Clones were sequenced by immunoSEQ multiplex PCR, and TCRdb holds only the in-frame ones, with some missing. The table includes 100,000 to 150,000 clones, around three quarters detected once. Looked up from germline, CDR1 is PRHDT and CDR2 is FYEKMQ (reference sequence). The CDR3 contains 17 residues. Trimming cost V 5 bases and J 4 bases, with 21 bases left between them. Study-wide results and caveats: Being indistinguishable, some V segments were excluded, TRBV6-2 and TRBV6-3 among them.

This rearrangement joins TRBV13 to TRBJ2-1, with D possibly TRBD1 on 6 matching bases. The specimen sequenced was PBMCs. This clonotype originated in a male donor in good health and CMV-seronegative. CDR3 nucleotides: TGTGCCAGCAGCCCCCTAAAAAGGGGGTGGAAGTACAATGAGCAGTTCTTC. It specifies CASSPLKRGWKYNEQFF.